Shown below are 17 T cell receptor beta chains from a single sample sequenced in a study of response to subunit inactivated influenza vaccine. TCRdb re-called the RT-PCR reads with MiXCR, one entry per CDR3 protein. The sample lists some 500,000 distinct CDR3 sequences; around 13% were seen once. This material consisted of PBMCs from blood, taken about 40 days after vaccination. The receptors were gathered from a man in his fifties or sixties who received an inactivated influenza vaccine.

This clonotype was recorded a few times. This chain links TRBV28 with TRBJ2-3; 7 bases fit TRBD2. In germline, CDR1 is MDHEN, CDR2 SYDVKM. The CDR3 is 13 amino acids. J gave up 5 bases and V 3 bases, and 2 bases lay outside the gene matches. CDR3 bases: TGTGCCAGCAGTTTGCCGGGGGGAGATACGCAGTATTTT. Protein product: CASSLPGGDTQYF.

As DNA, the CDR3 is TGCGCCAGCACAGTAGCGGGGGGGGTTTACAATGAGCAGTTCTTC. Protein product: CASTVAGGVYNEQFF. This chain connects TRBV5-1 to TRBJ2-1; TRBD2 agrees at 11 bases. In germline, CDR1 is SGHRS, CDR2 YFSETQ. CDR3 size: 15 residues. The V segment lost 6 bases and the J segment 4 bases; nucleotides outside the gene matches: 6.

The chain uses TRBV20-1 and TRBJ2-5; D gene unclear. Trimming left V 4 bases short and J 2 bases short, with 5 bases between. This CDR3 has 11 amino acids. Germline V lookup: CDR1 DFQATT, CDR2 SNEGSKA (reference sequence). CDR3 sequence: CSANFQETQYF. The CDR3 DNA reads TGCAGTGCTAATTTTCAAGAGACCCAGTACTTC.

The chain carries TRBV29-1 and TRBJ2-1; the D gene is possibly TRBD1 (6 bases). V was shortened by 0 bases and J by 3 bases, with 9 bases between the two germline ends. Germline V gives CDR1 SQVTM, CDR2 ANQGSEA. This CDR3 spans 14 amino acids. For the CDR3, the DNA is TGCAGCGTTGAAGACCTGGACAGCTACAATGAGCAGTTCTTC. It translates to CSVEDLDSYNEQFF.

This clonotype was counted only a few times. This rearrangement joins TRBV12-3 or TRBV12-4 to TRBJ2-3; D remains ambiguous. V was trimmed by 4 bases and J by 2 bases, leaving 16 bases between them. The CDR3 consists of 16 residues. CDR3: CASSSRSRTVTDTQYF. In DNA form, the CDR3 reads TGTGCCAGCAGTTCCCGGTCTCGTACTGTCACAGATACGCAGTATTTT.

The chain uses TRBV28 and TRBJ2-2, with no clear D. Deletions cut 6 bases from V and 4 bases from J, with 15 bases between. The length of the CDR3 is 15 residues. CDR1 is MDHEN and CDR2 is SYDVKM in the germline V gene. The CDR3 loop reads CASRGPRMSTGELFF. In DNA, the CDR3 is TGTGCCAGCAGAGGGCCGCGAATGAGCACCGGGGAGCTGTTTTTT.

The chain is built from TRBV29-1 and TRBJ2-7, with 7 bases that match TRBD2. The CDR3 loop spans 12 amino acids. The V segment lost 4 bases and the J segment 3 bases; nucleotides outside the gene matches: 3. The germline CDR1 and CDR2 sequences are SQVTM and ANQGSEA. CDR3 in amino acids: CSVGGEGYEQYF. CDR3 bases: TGCAGCGTTGGGGGGGAGGGCTACGAGCAGTACTTC.

This clonotype was observed a few times. The J gene is TRBJ2-4, the V gene TRBV7-9; 7 positions agree with TRBD1. V lost 1 base, J lost 0 bases, and 3 bases stayed unmatched. The CDR3 covers 16 residues. CDR1 SEHNR and CDR2 FQNEAQ come from the germline V gene (reference sequence). The CDR3 region has the DNA TGTGCCAGCAGCTTAGGACAGGGAATAGCCAAAAACATTCAGTACTTC. Translating gives CASSLGQGIAKNIQYF.

This clonotype has more than one count but fewer than ten. V and J are TRBV5-6 and TRBJ2-1, with 15 bases fitting TRBD2. Germline V gene lookup returns CDR1 SGHDT and CDR2 YYEEEE. The junction had 6 bases not matched to a gene; V was cut back by 4 bases and J by 1 base. This CDR3 contains 18 residues. CDR3 DNA: TGTGCCAGCAGCACACGGACTAGCGGGAGGGGGTCCTACAATGAGCAGTTCTTC. Translating it yields CASSTRTSGRGSYNEQFF.

This clonotype was seen only a few times. This chain joins TRBV20-1 and TRBJ1-2; TRBD1 matches 8 bases. The germline gives CDR1 DFQATT, CDR2 SNEGSKA (reference sequence). V lost 5 bases, J lost 4 bases, and 15 bases stayed unmatched. CDR3 size: 16 residues. DNA of the CDR3: TGCAGTGCTCGGGGACAGGACGGTCCCCTGGCCTATGGCTACACCTTC. Amino acids: CSARGQDGPLAYGYTF.

This clonotype was observed a few times. A much larger clonotype is one base distant, so this may be a read error. The chain joins TRBV2 to TRBJ2-3; TRBD2 agrees at 10 bases. The CDR3 is 19 residues long. The germline CDR1 and CDR2 sequences are SNHLY and FYNNEI. The CDR3 nucleotides read TGTGCCTGCAGTTTTTTTCCTAGCGGGAGACGGGATCGCACAGATACGCAGTATTTT. This gives the protein CACSFFPSGRRDRTDTQYF.

This clonotype has only a few counts. This rearrangement joins TRBV12-3 or TRBV12-4 to TRBJ2-7, with D hard to call. The germline V and J ends were trimmed by 3 bases and 4 bases, with 7 bases remaining between them. This CDR3 has 12 amino acids. CDR3 sequence reads: CASSFVSYEQYF. DNA of the CDR3: TGTGCCAGCAGTTTTGTTAGTTACGAGCAGTACTTC.

This clonotype was picked up many times. The CDR3 loop is CASSEELNQPQHF. The CDR3 DNA reads as TGTGCCAGCAGTGAGGAGCTTAATCAGCCCCAGCATTTT. The chain combines TRBV6-4 with TRBJ1-5; D is ambiguous. Trimming pared 3 bases from V and 4 bases from J, leaving 7 bases between. Germline V gene data show CDR1 as MRHNA and CDR2 as SNTAGT. The length of the CDR3 is 13 residues.

This clonotype showed up just a few times. The chain combines TRBV27 with TRBJ2-1; 7 bases line up with TRBD1. The ends lost 6 bases at V and 8 bases at J; junction bases unmatched: 16. The CDR3 consists of 16 residues. In germline, CDR1 is MNHEY, CDR2 SMNVEV (reference sequence). CDR3: CASSLRGTATFHEQFF. CDR3 nucleotide sequence: TGTGCCAGCAGCCTAAGAGGGACAGCCACGTTCCATGAGCAGTTCTTC.

This clonotype was found a few times. The chain links TRBV4-2 to TRBJ1-1, with D perhaps matching TRBD1 (5 bases). This CDR3 region has 14 residues. From germline, CDR1 is LGHNA and CDR2 YNFKEQ. Trimming took off 1 base at V and 3 bases at J, with 9 bases between the two ends. The CDR3 bases are TGTGCCAGCAGCCAAGCTCGGGGGGACACTGAAGCTTTCTTT. Translating it yields CASSQARGDTEAFF.

The table lists this clonotype with many counts. The rearrangement joins TRBV7-3 to TRBJ2-3; 10 bases fit TRBD1. Trimming at V came to 5 bases and at J to 1 base, leaving 3 bases not matched to a gene. Germline CDR1 reads SGHTA; CDR2 reads FQGTGA. The CDR3 is 15 residues long. This CDR3 reads CASSKTGGGTDTQYF. The DNA for the CDR3 is TGTGCCAGCAGCAAGACAGGGGGCGGCACAGATACGCAGTATTTT.

The chain has TRBV9 and TRBJ2-3, with 7 bases fitting TRBD2. The CDR3 covers 15 residues. V gave up 0 bases and J gave up 2 bases; unmatched junction bases: 3. Germline assignment: CDR1 SGDLS and CDR2 YYNGEE. The CDR3 is CASSVDGTNTDTQYF. As DNA, the CDR3 is TGTGCCAGCAGCGTAGACGGGACTAACACAGATACGCAGTATTTT.